This T cell receptor (beta chain) was recovered during a study of cytomegalovirus exposure and HLA in healthy donors. The study, taken as a whole, reports: TRBV6-2, TRBV6-3 and other indistinguishable V segments were excluded. Reportedly, fewer N-insertions than the approximately 700-donor mean appeared in an Asian-associated ancestry cluster in a later analysis. Productive status was seen about 90% or about 30% of the time for most TCR beta V segments in an earlier analysis. The authors later found TCR association rates varying by HLA locus, with DRB1 most and HLA-C fewest.

A multiplex PCR was run with 60 Vbeta primers and 13 Jbeta primers. Some clones are missing from TCRdb's copy, which holds only in-frame ones; the method was immunoSEQ multiplex PCR. The profile covers roughly 140,000 clones, with around 85% appearing a single time and approximately 1.1% taken by the ten largest. Of note for this clone: The antigen is not known.

Germline assignment: CDR1 MDHEN and CDR2 SYDVKM. The length of the CDR3 is 13 residues. Trimming stripped 10 bases from V and 0 bases from J, with 12 bases between. The sequence came from a female donor in good health and CMV-seronegative. J is TRBJ1-1 and V is TRBV28; D might be TRBD1 (5 bases). Source material: PBMCs. As DNA, the CDR3 is TGTGCCACCAAGGGGAACATGAACACTGAAGCTTTCTTT. Translating it yields CATKGNMNTEAFF.